Shown below are 24 T cell receptor beta chains from a single sample sequenced in a study of blood T cell repertoires in COVID-19. Method: immunoSEQ multiplex PCR; TCRdb's copy keeps in-frame clones and lacks some. The data contain over 200,000 clones, around 80% of them singletons. Material for sequencing was peripheral blood. The receptors were gathered from a human donor in a cohort sampled during active COVID-19.

The chain carries TRBV4-1 and TRBJ2-7; possible D gene TRBD2, 5 bases. This CDR3 spans 16 amino acids. Germline V gene sequence: CDR1 MGHRA, CDR2 YSYEKL. V was shortened by 0 bases and J by 0 bases, with 12 bases between the two germline ends. In DNA form, the CDR3 reads TGCGCCAGCAGCCAAGATTGGCGGGTGAACTCCTACGAGCAGTACTTC. It is translated as CASSQDWRVNSYEQYF.

The chain recombines TRBV28 with TRBJ2-7; TRBD1 is a possible D gene (6 bases). In germline, CDR1 is MDHEN, CDR2 SYDVKM. Between the trimmed V and J ends, which lost 4 bases and 3 bases, there was a span of 13 bases. The CDR3 spans 14 residues. The CDR3 is CASSSPGTSYEQYF. The CDR3 DNA reads TGTGCCAGCAGTTCCCCCGGGACAAGCTACGAGCAGTACTTC.

J is TRBJ1-5 and V is TRBV6-6; 9 nucleotides align to TRBD1. Trimming cost V 10 bases and J 6 bases; bases outside gene matches: 13. CDR1 and CDR2 from the germline V gene are MNHNY and SVGAGI (reference sequence). This CDR3 comprises 15 residues. In DNA, the CDR3 is TGTGCCACATCCCCGGGACAGGGCTTGAGTCAGCCCCAGCATTTT. Protein sequence: CATSPGQGLSQPQHF.

This clone has a handful of counts. This chain links TRBV7-2 with TRBJ2-1, with 7 bases matching TRBD2. Germline V lookup: CDR1 SGHTA, CDR2 FQGNSA. The CDR3 extends over 14 amino acids. V shed 5 bases and J 8 bases; nucleotides not matched to a gene: 9. CDR3 protein: CASSPRLAIDEQFF. For the CDR3, the DNA is TGTGCCAGCAGCCCTCGACTAGCTATCGATGAGCAGTTCTTC.

The chain links TRBV2 to TRBJ1-5; D not certain. The CDR3 is made up of 15 amino acids. The ends were cut back, 4 bases at V and 0 bases at J, with 10 bases in the middle. CDR1 is SNHLY and CDR2 is FYNNEI in the germline V gene. As DNA, the CDR3 is TGTGCCAGCAGTGGAGGCAGATATAGCAATCAGCCCCAGCATTTT. This encodes CASSGGRYSNQPQHF.

CDR3 DNA: TGTGCCAGCAGCCAAGGGACTAATCAGCCCCAGCATTTT. As protein: CASSQGTNQPQHF. The J gene is TRBJ1-5, the V gene TRBV3-1 (or the pseudogene TRBV3-2), with no clear D. V lost 1 base, J lost 4 bases, and 5 bases lay in between. The CDR3 runs to 13 residues. Germline lookup yields CDR1 LGHDT and CDR2 YNNKEL (reference sequence).

The chain has TRBV15 and TRBJ1-1, with D perhaps TRBD1 (5 bases). Trimming took 3 bases from V and 1 from J, leaving 12 bases between them. The CDR3 sequence is 15 residues long. Per germline, CDR1 LNHNV and CDR2 YYDKDF (reference sequence). The CDR3 nucleotides read TGTGCCACCAGCAGCCCCCGGACATGGAACACTGAAGCTTTCTTT. Amino acids: CATSSPRTWNTEAFF.

Of note for this clone: This specimen includes other DNA sequences encoding the same CDR3. The genes are TRBV5-6 and TRBJ2-7; D remains ambiguous. CDR3 size: 14 residues. Trimming removed 1 base at V and 0 bases at J, with 8 bases between. Germline V CDR1 and CDR2: SGHDT, YYEEEE. The CDR3, as DNA: TGTGCCAGCAGCTTGATTGGCAGCTCCTACGAGCAGTACTTC. Translating gives CASSLIGSSYEQYF.

This chain joins TRBV19 and TRBJ2-5; D not certain. V was cut by 5 bases and J by 5 bases, with 15 bases left in between. CDR1 and CDR2 (germline): LNHDA, SQIVND (reference sequence). This CDR3 comprises 14 residues. The CDR3 spells CASSLSTYYETQYF. As DNA, the CDR3 is TGTGCCAGTAGTTTGTCAACTTACTACGAGACCCAGTACTTC.

Written as DNA, the CDR3 is TGCGCCAGCAGCTTGGCCGGTGGGAGGTACGAGCAGTACTTC. As protein: CASSLAGGRYEQYF. The rearrangement links TRBV5-1 to TRBJ2-7, with D perhaps matching TRBD2 (6 bases). Germline CDR1 reads SGHRS; CDR2 reads YFSETQ. CDR3 length: 14 residues. The germline V and J ends were trimmed by 0 bases and 4 bases, with 11 bases remaining between them.

This chain joins TRBV9 and TRBJ2-7, with D possibly matching TRBD1 (6 bases). Trimming shortened V by 2 bases and J by 4 bases, and 16 bases separated the two germline ends. Germline V gene data show CDR1 as SGDLS and CDR2 as YYNGEE. The CDR3 runs to 15 residues. CDR3: CASSVQPGHLYEQYF. CDR3 bases: TGTGCCAGCAGCGTTCAACCGGGACATCTTTACGAGCAGTACTTC.

The chain recombines TRBV29-1 with TRBJ1-5, with a tentative D call TRBD1 (6 bases). Germline values: CDR1 SQVTM, CDR2 ANQGSEA. The CDR3 has 13 residues. Trimming pared 4 bases from V and 7 bases from J, leaving 14 bases between. The CDR3 loop reads CSVVRGPGQPQHF. The DNA for the CDR3 is TGCAGCGTTGTGCGGGGGCCCGGGCAGCCCCAGCATTTT.

The V gene is TRBV28, the J gene TRBJ2-3; tentatively, D is TRBD1 (5 bases). Trimming pared 4 bases from V and 1 base from J, leaving 15 bases between. Germline V gene data show CDR1 as MDHEN and CDR2 as SYDVKM. This CDR3 spans 16 amino acids. The CDR3 spells CASSSPDTIRTDTQYF. The DNA for the CDR3 is TGTGCCAGCAGTTCCCCGGACACTATCCGCACAGATACGCAGTATTTT.

The rearrangement links TRBV7-3 to TRBJ1-6, with TRBD1 matching 9 bases. The V gene's germline CDR1 is SGHTA and CDR2 FQGTGA. This CDR3 is 15 amino acids long. J lost 7 bases, V lost 5 bases, and 6 bases had no gene match. CDR3 DNA: TGTGCCAGCAGCCCCCGGACAGGGGAAAATTCACCCCTCCACTTT. This encodes CASSPRTGENSPLHF.

The rearrangement joins TRBV19 to TRBJ1-6; D unclear. CDR3 length: 13 amino acids. Deletions cut 0 bases from V and 9 bases from J, with 6 bases between. CDR1 and CDR2 (germline): LNHDA, SQIVND (reference sequence). CDR3 sequence reads: CASSIDLSSPLHF. In nucleotides, the CDR3 is TGTGCCAGTAGTATAGATCTGAGTTCACCCCTCCACTTT. The full variable domain, completed using reference TRBV19 and TRBJ1-6, is DGGITQSPKYLFRKEGQNVTLSCEQNLNHDAMYWYRQDPGQGLRLIYYSQIVNDFQKGDIAEGYSVSREKKESFPLTVTSAQKNPTAFYLCASSIDLSSPLHFGNGTRLTVT.

V and J are TRBV5-1 and TRBJ2-1, with a possible D match to TRBD2 (5 bases). Germline V gene sequence: CDR1 SGHRS, CDR2 YFSETQ. This CDR3 is 16 amino acids long. V was shortened by 5 bases and J by 10 bases, with 25 bases between the two germline ends. The CDR3 nucleotides are TGCGCCAGCAGTTATTTCGAGACTACGCTCTTCGGGGAGCAGTTCTTC. It yields the protein CASSYFETTLFGEQFF.

The rearrangement uses TRBV28 and TRBJ1-5, with a tentative D call TRBD1 (5 bases). Germline V gene lookup returns CDR1 MDHEN and CDR2 SYDVKM. CDR3 length: 14 amino acids. The germline V and J ends were trimmed by 8 bases and 3 bases, with 14 bases remaining between them. CDR3 DNA sequence: TGTGCCAGCCGGGCGGGGACCACCAATCAGCCCCAGCATTTT. Translated: CASRAGTTNQPQHF.

The chain links TRBV13 to TRBJ2-7, with 7 positions matching TRBD1. Germline V gene sequence: CDR1 PRHDT, CDR2 FYEKMQ (reference sequence). V gave up 2 bases and J gave up 5 bases; unmatched junction bases: 9. The CDR3 has 15 residues. CDR3 coding DNA: TGTGCCAGCAGCTTAATCTCCCCAGGGGGAGACGAGCAGTACTTC. It codes for CASSLISPGGDEQYF.

V gene TRBV4-3 combines with J gene TRBJ1-2, with 7 bases that match TRBD1. The CDR3 has 16 amino acids. The V gene's germline CDR1 is LGHNA and CDR2 YSLEER. With V trimmed by 1 base and J by 2 bases, 7 bases remained unmatched. In nucleotides, the CDR3 is TGCGCCAGCAGCCAAGGGGTGAGGGACAGAAACTATGGCTACACCTTC. It specifies CASSQGVRDRNYGYTF.

The chain joins TRBV19 to TRBJ1-2; TRBD1 matches at 7 bases. After removal of 9 bases from V and 4 bases from J, the junction contained 11 bases not matched to a gene. Germline V lookup: CDR1 LNHDA, CDR2 SQIVND (reference sequence). The CDR3 loop spans 14 amino acids. The CDR3 DNA is TGTGCCAGCGGCGCCCCCGCAGGGGGCTATGGCTACACCTTC. Translated, it gives CASGAPAGGYGYTF. Drawing the rest from reference TRBV19 and TRBJ1-2, the complete variable domain is DGGITQSPKYLFRKEGQNVTLSCEQNLNHDAMYWYRQDPGQGLRLIYYSQIVNDFQKGDIAEGYSVSREKKESFPLTVTSAQKNPTAFYLCASGAPAGGYGYTFGSGTRLTVV.

The rearrangement uses TRBV19 and TRBJ1-2; 10 positions agree with TRBD1. The ends lost 7 bases at V and 10 bases at J; junction bases unmatched: 9. Germline V gives CDR1 LNHDA, CDR2 SQIVND (reference sequence). This CDR3 spans 13 amino acids. This CDR3 reads CASTPGQGPYYTF. The CDR3 nucleotides read TGTGCCAGTACCCCGGGACAGGGGCCTTACTACACCTTC.

The rearrangement joins TRBV28 to TRBJ2-7; TRBD2 agrees at 8 bases. Trimming cost V 3 bases and J 2 bases; bases outside gene matches: 6. This CDR3 is 15 amino acids long. Germline-derived CDR1 and CDR2 are MDHEN and SYDVKM. CDR3 residues: CASSLSGSTPYEQYF. The CDR3 DNA reads TGTGCCAGCAGTTTGAGCGGGAGCACACCCTACGAGCAGTACTTC.

J is TRBJ1-1 and V is TRBV29-1, with D maybe TRBD1 (6 bases). Trimming stripped 5 bases from V and 8 bases from J, with 21 bases between. Germline assignment: CDR1 SQVTM and CDR2 ANQGSEA. The CDR3 is made up of 14 amino acids. Here the CDR3 DNA reads TGCAGCGTTCTCCCGGGACACAGGAACGGCGAAGCTTTCTTT. It yields the protein CSVLPGHRNGEAFF.

This chain links TRBV9 with TRBJ2-7; TRBD1 matches 7 bases. Germline V gene lookup returns CDR1 SGDLS and CDR2 YYNGEE. The CDR3 has 16 residues. The junction had 9 bases not matched to a gene; V was cut back by 0 bases and J by 3 bases. The CDR3 sequence is CASSVAGTAYYYEQYF. The CDR3 DNA reads TGTGCCAGCAGCGTAGCTGGGACAGCTTACTACTACGAGCAGTACTTC.